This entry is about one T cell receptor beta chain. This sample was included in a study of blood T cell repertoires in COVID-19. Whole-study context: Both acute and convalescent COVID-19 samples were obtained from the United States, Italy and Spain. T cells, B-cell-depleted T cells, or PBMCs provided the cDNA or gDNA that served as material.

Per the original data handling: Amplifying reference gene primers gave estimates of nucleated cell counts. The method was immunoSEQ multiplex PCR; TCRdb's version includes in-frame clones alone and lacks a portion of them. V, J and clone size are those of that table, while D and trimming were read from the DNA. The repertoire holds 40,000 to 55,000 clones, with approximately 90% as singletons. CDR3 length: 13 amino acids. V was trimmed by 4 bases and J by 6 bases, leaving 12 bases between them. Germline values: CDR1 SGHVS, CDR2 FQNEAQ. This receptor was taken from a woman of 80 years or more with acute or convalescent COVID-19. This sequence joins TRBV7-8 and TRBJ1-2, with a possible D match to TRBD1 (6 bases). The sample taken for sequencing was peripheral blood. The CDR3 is CASSSERQDGYTF. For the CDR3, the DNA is TGTGCCAGCAGCTCCGAGAGACAGGATGGCTACACCTTC.